This note documents a single T cell receptor (beta chain) sequence. Germline lookup yields CDR1 SNHLY and CDR2 FYNNEI. This CDR3 spans 15 amino acids. Trimming cost V 4 bases and J 2 bases, with 14 bases left between them. The entry originates in a study of control samples from healthy donors and cancer patients. TCRdb's table, derived via immunoSEQ multiplex PCR, lists solely in-frame clones and lacks some. The sample lists some 44,000 clones; around 75% were seen once. The sequence derives from a male donor with melanoma. The chain recombines TRBV2 with TRBJ2-5, with D possibly TRBD2 on 6 matching bases. The source material was formalin-fixed, paraffin-embedded tissue. The CDR3 DNA is TGTGCCAGCAGTGGCCAATCCGGACTACAAGAGACCCAGTACTTC. It translates to CASSGQSGLQETQYF.